The 10 T cell receptor beta chains reported below all come from one sample, sequenced in a study of blood T cell repertoires in COVID-19. Clones were read by immunoSEQ multiplex PCR, and TCRdb kept only the in-frame ones, dropping some. This table holds about 250,000 clones, around 89% found once. Sequencing was performed on PBMCs or T cells enriched from blood (not recorded which). Every receptor here comes from a man aged 40-49 years who had recovered from COVID-19.

The chain carries TRBV7-9 and TRBJ2-7; D remains ambiguous. Deletions cut 4 bases from V and 5 bases from J, with 9 bases between. The germline CDR1 and CDR2 sequences are SEHNR and FQNEAQ (reference sequence). The CDR3 runs 12 residues. The CDR3 region is CASSSTLDEQYF. CDR3 in DNA: TGTGCCAGCAGCTCGACCCTAGACGAGCAGTACTTC.

The genes are TRBV7-2 and TRBJ1-2; possibly TRBD1 for D (5 bases). The CDR3 has 13 amino acids. V was shortened by 3 bases and J by 11 bases, with 16 bases between the two germline ends. Germline V gene lookup returns CDR1 SGHTA and CDR2 FQGNSA. CDR3 sequence reads: CASSLELAREYTF. CDR3 DNA: TGTGCCAGCAGCTTGGAGTTAGCCAGGGAATACACCTTC.

This chain links TRBV27 with TRBJ1-2, with 9 bases lining up with TRBD1. V gave up 8 bases and J gave up 7 bases; unmatched junction bases: 8. Germline values: CDR1 MNHEY, CDR2 SMNVEV (reference sequence). The CDR3 covers 13 residues. The CDR3: CASSSRDRAGYTF. The CDR3 bases are TGTGCCAGCTCTTCTAGGGACAGGGCTGGCTACACCTTC.

This chain links TRBV28 with TRBJ2-7, with D possibly matching TRBD2 (5 bases). The CDR3 length is 21 residues. V shed 5 bases and J shed 2 bases, with 34 bases lying between them. In germline, CDR1 is MDHEN, CDR2 SYDVKM. CDR3 nucleotides: TGTGCCAGCAGTCCCCCGGGTTATATCGTAGAGCCGAGCGGCCTAACCTACGAGCAGTACTTC. Encoded protein: CASSPPGYIVEPSGLTYEQYF. Combining the CDR3 with reference TRBV28 and TRBJ2-7 gives the whole variable domain DVKVTQSSRYLVKRTGEKVFLECVQDMDHENMFWYRQDPGLGLRLIYFSYDVKMKEKGDIPEGYSVSREKKERFSLILESASTNQTSMYLCASSPPGYIVEPSGLTYEQYFGPGTRLTVT.

The V and J genes are TRBV5-1 and TRBJ1-3; no firm D call. Germline CDR1 is SGHRS and CDR2 is YFSETQ. This CDR3 is built from 14 residues. V was cut by 2 bases and J by 4 bases, with 10 bases left in between. CDR3: CASSFGDGGNTIYF. The CDR3 DNA reads TGCGCCAGCAGCTTTGGTGACGGGGGAAACACCATATATTTT.

The CDR3 DNA reads TGCGCCAGCAGCCAAGATCGGGTTCGAACGAAAAACACTGAAGCTTTCTTT. As protein: CASSQDRVRTKNTEAFF. This chain uses TRBV4-1 with TRBJ1-1; D gene uncertain. This CDR3 contains 17 residues. Per germline, CDR1 MGHRA and CDR2 YSYEKL. The V end was cut by 0 bases, the J end by 2 bases, with 16 bases between.

The rearrangement uses TRBV6-5 and TRBJ2-3; 9 bases are a match to TRBD2. V dropped 1 base and J dropped 5; count of bases not matched to a gene: 4. Germline V gene data show CDR1 as MNHEY and CDR2 as SVGAGI. The CDR3 is made up of 15 amino acids. CDR3 loop: CASSYLRGGRDTQYF. The CDR3 nucleotides are TGTGCCAGCAGTTACTTGCGGGGGGGGCGAGATACGCAGTATTTT.

This sequence joins TRBV20-1 and TRBJ2-3, with 7 bases lining up with TRBD1. CDR3 length equals 14 residues. The germline gives CDR1 DFQATT, CDR2 SNEGSKA (reference sequence). The ends lost 3 bases at V and 3 bases at J; junction bases unmatched: 6. The CDR3 here is CSASGGQTTDTQYF. The CDR3 bases are TGCAGTGCTAGTGGGGGACAGACGACAGATACGCAGTATTTT.

CDR3 protein: CASSQDPSVLNTEAFF. For the CDR3, the DNA is TGTGCCAGCAGCCAAGATCCGTCCGTCCTGAACACTGAAGCTTTCTTT. The gene calls are TRBV3-1 (or the pseudogene TRBV3-2) and TRBJ1-1; D gene unclear. This CDR3 region has 16 residues. With 0 bases removed from V and 0 bases from J, the gap between germline ends came to 11 bases. CDR1 and CDR2 (germline): LGHDT, YNNKEL (reference sequence).

This clone was found once. V usage is TRBV13 and J usage is TRBJ1-1; 9 positions agree with TRBD1. The CDR3 contains 16 residues. The V gene end was trimmed by 4 bases and the J gene end by 3 bases; junction bases not matched to a gene: 9. Per germline, CDR1 PRHDT and CDR2 FYEKMQ (reference sequence). The CDR3 is CASSSPGQGGYTEAFF. The CDR3 DNA follows: TGTGCCAGCAGCTCGCCGGGACAGGGTGGGTACACTGAAGCTTTCTTT.